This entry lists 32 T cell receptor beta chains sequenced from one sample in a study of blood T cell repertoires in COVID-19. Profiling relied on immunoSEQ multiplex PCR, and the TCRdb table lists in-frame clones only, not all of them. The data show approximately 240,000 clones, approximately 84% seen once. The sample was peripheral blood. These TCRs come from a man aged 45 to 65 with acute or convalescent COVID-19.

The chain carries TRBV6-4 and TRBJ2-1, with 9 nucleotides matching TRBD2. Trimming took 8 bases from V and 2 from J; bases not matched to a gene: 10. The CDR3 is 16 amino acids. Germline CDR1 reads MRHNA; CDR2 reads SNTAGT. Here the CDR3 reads CASDFPCGGAYNEQFF. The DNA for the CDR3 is TGTGCCAGCGACTTCCCCTGCGGGGGGGCCTACAATGAGCAGTTCTTC.

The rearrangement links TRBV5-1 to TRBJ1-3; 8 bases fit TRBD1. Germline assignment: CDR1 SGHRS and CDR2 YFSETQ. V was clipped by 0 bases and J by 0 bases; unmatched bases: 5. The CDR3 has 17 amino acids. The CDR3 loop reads CASSLGQGTSSGNTIYF. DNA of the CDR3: TGCGCCAGCAGCTTGGGACAGGGGACGAGCTCTGGAAACACCATATATTTT.

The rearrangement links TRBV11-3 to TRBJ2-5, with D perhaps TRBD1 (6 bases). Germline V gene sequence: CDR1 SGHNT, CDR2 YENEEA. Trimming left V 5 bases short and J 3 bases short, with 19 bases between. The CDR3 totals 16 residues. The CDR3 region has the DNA TGTGCCAGCAGCCACCAACAGGGAGATGCCAAAGAGACCCAGTACTTC. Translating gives CASSHQQGDAKETQYF.

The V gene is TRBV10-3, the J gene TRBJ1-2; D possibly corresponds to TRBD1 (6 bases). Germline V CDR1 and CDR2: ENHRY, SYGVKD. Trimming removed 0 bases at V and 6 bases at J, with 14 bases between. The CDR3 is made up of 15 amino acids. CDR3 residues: CAISESGQETNGYTF. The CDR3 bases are TGTGCCATCAGTGAGTCGGGACAAGAGACAAATGGCTACACCTTC.

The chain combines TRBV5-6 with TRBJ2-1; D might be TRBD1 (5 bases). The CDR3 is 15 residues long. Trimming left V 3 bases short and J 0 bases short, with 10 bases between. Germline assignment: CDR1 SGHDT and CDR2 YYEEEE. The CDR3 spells CASSSDRSSYNEQFF. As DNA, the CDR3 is TGTGCCAGCAGCTCAGACAGAAGCTCCTACAATGAGCAGTTCTTC. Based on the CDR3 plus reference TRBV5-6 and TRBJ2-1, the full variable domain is DAGVTQSPTHLIKTRGQQVTLRCSPKSGHDTVSWYQQALGQGPQFIFQYYEEEERQRGNFPDRFSGHQFPNYSSELNVNALLLGDSALYLCASSSDRSSYNEQFFGPGTRLTVL.

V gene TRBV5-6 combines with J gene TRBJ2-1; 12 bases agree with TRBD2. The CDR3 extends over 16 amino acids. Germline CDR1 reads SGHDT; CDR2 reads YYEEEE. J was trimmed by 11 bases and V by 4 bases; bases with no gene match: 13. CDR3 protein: CASSRRGTSGRAKQFF. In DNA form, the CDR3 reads TGTGCCAGCAGCCGGAGGGGGACTAGCGGGCGTGCTAAGCAGTTCTTC.

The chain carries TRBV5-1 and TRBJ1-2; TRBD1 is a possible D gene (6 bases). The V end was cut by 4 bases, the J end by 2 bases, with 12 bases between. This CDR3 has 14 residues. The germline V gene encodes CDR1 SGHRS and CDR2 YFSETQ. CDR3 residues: CASSGGQTNYGYTF. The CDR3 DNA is TGCGCCAGCAGCGGCGGACAGACGAACTATGGCTACACCTTC.

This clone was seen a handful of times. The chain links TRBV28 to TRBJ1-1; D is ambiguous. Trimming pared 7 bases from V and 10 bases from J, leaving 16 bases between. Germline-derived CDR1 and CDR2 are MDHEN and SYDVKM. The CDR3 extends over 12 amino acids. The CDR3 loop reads CASTFTGFGAFF. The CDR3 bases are TGTGCCAGCACCTTCACGGGTTTCGGAGCTTTCTTT.

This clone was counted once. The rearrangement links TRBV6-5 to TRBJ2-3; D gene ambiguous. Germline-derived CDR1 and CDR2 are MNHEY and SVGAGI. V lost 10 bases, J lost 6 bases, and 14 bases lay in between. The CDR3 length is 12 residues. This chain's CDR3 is CATRVDGDTQYF. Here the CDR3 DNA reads TGTGCCACCCGGGTCGACGGGGATACGCAGTATTTT.

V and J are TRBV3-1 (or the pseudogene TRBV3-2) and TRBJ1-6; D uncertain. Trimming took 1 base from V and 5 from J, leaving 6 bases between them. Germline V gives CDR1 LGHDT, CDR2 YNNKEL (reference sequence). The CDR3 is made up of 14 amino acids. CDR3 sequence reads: CASSQGLNNSPLHF. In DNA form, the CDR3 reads TGTGCCAGCAGCCAAGGCCTAAATAATTCACCCCTCCACTTT.

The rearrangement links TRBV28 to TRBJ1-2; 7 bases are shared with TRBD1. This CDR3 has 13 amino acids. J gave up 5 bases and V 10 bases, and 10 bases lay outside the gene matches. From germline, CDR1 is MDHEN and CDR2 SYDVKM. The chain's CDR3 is CAIQSGTVYGYTF. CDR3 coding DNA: TGTGCCATCCAATCCGGGACAGTTTATGGCTACACCTTC.

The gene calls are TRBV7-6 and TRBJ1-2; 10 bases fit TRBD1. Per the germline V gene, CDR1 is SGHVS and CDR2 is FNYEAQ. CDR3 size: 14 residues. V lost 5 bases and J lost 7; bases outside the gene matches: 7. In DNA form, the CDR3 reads TGTGCCAGCAGCCCAGGGACAGGGGTGGTTGGCTACACCTTC. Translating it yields CASSPGTGVVGYTF.

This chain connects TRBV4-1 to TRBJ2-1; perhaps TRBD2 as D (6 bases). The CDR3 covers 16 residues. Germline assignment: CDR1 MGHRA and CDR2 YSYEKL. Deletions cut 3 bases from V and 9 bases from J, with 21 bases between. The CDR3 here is CASSQGDSRGRPEQFF. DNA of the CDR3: TGCGCCAGCAGCCAGGGGGACTCGAGGGGCCGGCCTGAGCAGTTCTTC.

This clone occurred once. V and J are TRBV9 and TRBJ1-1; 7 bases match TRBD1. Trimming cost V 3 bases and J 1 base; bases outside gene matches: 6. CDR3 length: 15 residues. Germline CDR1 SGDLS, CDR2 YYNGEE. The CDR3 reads CASSAPGTANTEAFF. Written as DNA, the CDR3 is TGTGCCAGCAGCGCTCCCGGGACAGCGAACACTGAAGCTTTCTTT. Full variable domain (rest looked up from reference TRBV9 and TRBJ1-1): DSGVTQTPKHLITATGQRVTLRCSPRSGDLSVYWYQQSLDQGLQFLIQYYNGEERAKGNILERFSAQQFPDLHSELNLSSLELGDSALYFCASSAPGTANTEAFFGQGTRLTVV.

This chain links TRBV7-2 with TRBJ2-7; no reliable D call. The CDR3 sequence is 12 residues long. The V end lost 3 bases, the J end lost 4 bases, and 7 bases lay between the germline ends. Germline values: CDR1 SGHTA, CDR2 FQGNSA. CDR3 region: CASSFPGYEQYF. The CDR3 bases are TGTGCCAGCAGCTTTCCAGGTTACGAGCAGTACTTC.

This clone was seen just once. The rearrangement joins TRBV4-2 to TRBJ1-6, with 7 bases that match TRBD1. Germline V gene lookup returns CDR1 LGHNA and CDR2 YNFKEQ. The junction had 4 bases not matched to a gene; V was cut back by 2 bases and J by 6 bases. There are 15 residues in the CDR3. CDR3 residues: CASSQQGQINSPLHF. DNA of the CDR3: TGTGCCAGCAGCCAACAGGGACAGATTAATTCACCCCTCCACTTT.

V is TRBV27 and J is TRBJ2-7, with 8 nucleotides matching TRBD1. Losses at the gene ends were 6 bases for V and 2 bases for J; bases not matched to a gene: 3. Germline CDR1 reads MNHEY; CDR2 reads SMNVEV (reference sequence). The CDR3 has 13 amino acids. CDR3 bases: TGTGCCAGCAGCCTACAGGGGGCCTACGAGCAGTACTTC. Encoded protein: CASSLQGAYEQYF.

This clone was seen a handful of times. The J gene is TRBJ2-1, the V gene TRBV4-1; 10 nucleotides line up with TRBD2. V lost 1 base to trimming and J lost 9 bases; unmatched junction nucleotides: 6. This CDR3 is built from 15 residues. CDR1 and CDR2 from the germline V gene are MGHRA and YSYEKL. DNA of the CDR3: TGCGCCAGCAGCCAAGGAAGCGGGGGGGCAGGTGAGCAGTTCTTC. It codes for CASSQGSGGAGEQFF.

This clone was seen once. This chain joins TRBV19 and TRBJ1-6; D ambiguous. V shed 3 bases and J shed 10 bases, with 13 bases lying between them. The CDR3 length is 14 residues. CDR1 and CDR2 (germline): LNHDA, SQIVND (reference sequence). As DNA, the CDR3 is TGTGCCAGTAGTATGACTACGTCTGGATCACCCCTCCACTTT. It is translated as CASSMTTSGSPLHF.

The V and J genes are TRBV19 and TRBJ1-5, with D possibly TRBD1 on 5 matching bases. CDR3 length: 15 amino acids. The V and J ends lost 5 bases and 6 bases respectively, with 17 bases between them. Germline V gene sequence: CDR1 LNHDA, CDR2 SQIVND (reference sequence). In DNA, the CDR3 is TGTGCCAGTAGTCTAGCATCAGGGAACCCTCAGCCCCAGCATTTT. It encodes CASSLASGNPQPQHF.

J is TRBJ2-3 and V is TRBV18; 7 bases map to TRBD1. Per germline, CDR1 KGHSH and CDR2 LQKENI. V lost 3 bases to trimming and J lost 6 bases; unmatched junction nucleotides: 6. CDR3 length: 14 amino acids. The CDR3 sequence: CASSPVEGGDTQYF. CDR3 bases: TGTGCCAGCTCACCGGTTGAAGGGGGCGATACGCAGTATTTT.

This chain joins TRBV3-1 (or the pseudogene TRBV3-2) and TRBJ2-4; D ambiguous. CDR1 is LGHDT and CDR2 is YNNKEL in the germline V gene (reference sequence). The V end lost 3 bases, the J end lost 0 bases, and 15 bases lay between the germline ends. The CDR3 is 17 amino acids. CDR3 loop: CASSHARSRLAKNIQYF. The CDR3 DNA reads TGTGCCAGCAGCCATGCGCGTTCAAGACTAGCCAAAAACATTCAGTACTTC.

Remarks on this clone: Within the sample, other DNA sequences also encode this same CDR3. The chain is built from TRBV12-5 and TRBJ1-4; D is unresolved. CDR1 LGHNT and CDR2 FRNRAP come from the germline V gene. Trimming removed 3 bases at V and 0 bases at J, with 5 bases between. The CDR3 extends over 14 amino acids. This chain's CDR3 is CASGLSATNEKLFF. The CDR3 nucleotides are TGTGCTAGTGGTTTATCTGCAACTAATGAAAAACTGTTTTTT. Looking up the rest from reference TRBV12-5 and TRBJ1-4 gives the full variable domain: DARVTQTPRHKVTEMGQEVTMRCQPILGHNTVFWYRQTMMQGLELLAYFRNRAPLDDSGMPKDRFSAEMPDATLATLKIQPSEPRDSAVYFCASGLSATNEKLFFGSGTQLSVL.

The CDR3 DNA follows: TGTGCCAGCAGTTACTCGATTACAGCCCATCAGCCCCAGCATTTT. Encoded protein: CASSYSITAHQPQHF. The genes are TRBV6-2 or TRBV6-3 and TRBJ1-5; no definite D call. Germline V gene sequence: CDR1 MNHEY, CDR2 SVGEGT. V was clipped by 0 bases and J by 5 bases, with 11 bases between them. The CDR3 is 15 amino acids.

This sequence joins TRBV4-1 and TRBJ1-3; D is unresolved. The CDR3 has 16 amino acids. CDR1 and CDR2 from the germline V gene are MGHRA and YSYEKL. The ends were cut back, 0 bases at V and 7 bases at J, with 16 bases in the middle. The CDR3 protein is CASSQEVYLGPNTIYF. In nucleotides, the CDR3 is TGCGCCAGCAGCCAAGAGGTGTATCTCGGTCCGAACACCATATATTTT.

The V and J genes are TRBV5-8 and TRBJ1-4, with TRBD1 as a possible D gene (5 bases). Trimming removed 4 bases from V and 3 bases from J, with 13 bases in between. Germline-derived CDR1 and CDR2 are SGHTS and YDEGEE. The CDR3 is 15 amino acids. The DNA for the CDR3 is TGTGCCAGCAGCCCACTACAGGTCCCTAATGAAAAACTGTTTTTT. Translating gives CASSPLQVPNEKLFF.

The CDR3 protein is CASSLTQNTEAFF. The CDR3 DNA sequence: TGTGCCAGCTCCCTAACTCAGAACACTGAAGCTTTCTTT. The chain joins TRBV18 to TRBJ1-1; D is unclear. The CDR3 totals 13 residues. Per the germline V gene, CDR1 is KGHSH and CDR2 is LQKENI. The ends were cut back, 6 bases at V and 1 base at J, with 9 bases in the middle.

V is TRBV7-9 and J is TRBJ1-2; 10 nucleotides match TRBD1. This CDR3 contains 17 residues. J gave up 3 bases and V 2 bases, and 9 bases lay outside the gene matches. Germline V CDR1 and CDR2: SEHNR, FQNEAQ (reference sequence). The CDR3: CASSLLPGQGFYYGYTF. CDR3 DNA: TGTGCCAGCAGCTTACTTCCGGGACAGGGGTTTTACTATGGCTACACCTTC.

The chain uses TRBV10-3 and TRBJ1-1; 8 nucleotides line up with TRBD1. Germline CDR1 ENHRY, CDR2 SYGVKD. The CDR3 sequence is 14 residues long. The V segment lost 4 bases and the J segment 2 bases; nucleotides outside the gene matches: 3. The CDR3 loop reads CAISAGQVNTEAFF. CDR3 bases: TGTGCCATCAGTGCGGGACAGGTAAACACTGAAGCTTTCTTT.

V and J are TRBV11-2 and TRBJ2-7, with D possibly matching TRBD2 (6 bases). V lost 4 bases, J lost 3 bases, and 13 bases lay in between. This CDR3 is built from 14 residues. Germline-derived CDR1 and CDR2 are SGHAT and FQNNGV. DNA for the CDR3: TGTGCCAGCAGCTACGGAGGGCTATTCTACGAGCAGTACTTC. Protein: CASSYGGLFYEQYF.

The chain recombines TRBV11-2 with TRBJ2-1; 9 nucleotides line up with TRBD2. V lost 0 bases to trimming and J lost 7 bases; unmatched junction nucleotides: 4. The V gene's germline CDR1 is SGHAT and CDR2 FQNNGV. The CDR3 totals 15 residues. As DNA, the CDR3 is TGTGCCAGCAGCTTAGATAGCGGGAGCTATAATGAGCAGTTCTTC. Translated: CASSLDSGSYNEQFF. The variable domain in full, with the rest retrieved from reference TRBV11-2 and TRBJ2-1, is EAGVAQSPRYKIIEKRQSVAFWCNPISGHATLYWYQQILGQGPKLLIQFQNNGVVDDSQLPKDRFSAERLKGVDSTLKIQPAKLEDSAVYLCASSLDSGSYNEQFFGPGTRLTVL.

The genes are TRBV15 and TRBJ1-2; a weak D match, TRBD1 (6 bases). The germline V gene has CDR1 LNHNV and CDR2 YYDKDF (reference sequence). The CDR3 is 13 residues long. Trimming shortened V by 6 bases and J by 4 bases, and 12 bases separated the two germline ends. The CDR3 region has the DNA TGTGCCACCAGTCCAGGGGAATCCTATGGCTACACCTTC. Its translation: CATSPGESYGYTF.